This is a list of T cell receptor beta chains from one sample in a study of T cell responses to AZD1222 COVID-19 vaccine. The data were produced by immunoSEQ multiplex PCR, yet TCRdb's version contains in-frame clones alone and is incomplete. The table shows some 150,000 clones, with over 85% occurring only once. Material: peripheral blood, obtained 28 days after the second AZD1222 dose. The receptors here all came from an adult who received the AZD1222 COVID-19 vaccine. Each CDR3 is given without its conserved first and last residue. Expanded clones are given a class, and other clones once, few, many or no size at all.

v_call	j_call	clone_size	cdr3_aa
TRBV6-5	TRBJ2-7	-	ASSFLGTPTYEQY
TRBV9	TRBJ1-3	once	ASSVEPLQRGREGNTIY
TRBV7-9	TRBJ1-1	-	ASSLLVGQEAF
TRBV7-6	TRBJ1-5	few	ASSLPGASQPQH
TRBV4-1	TRBJ1-5	-	ASSQGTENQPQH
TRBV28	TRBJ1-2	-	ASSLQGLHYGYT
TRBV24-1	TRBJ2-1	-	ATRTTRGRRAYNEQF
TRBV6-1	TRBJ1-5	-	ASSVTSHRGNQPQH
TRBV19	TRBJ1-1	-	ASTGRALGLEAF
TRBV6-5	TRBJ2-7	-	ASSRRLGEQY
TRBV24-1	TRBJ1-5	-	ATSTKGTQPQH
TRBV4-3	TRBJ2-7	-	ASSQEGAGGFQYEQY
TRBV6-1	TRBJ1-5	-	ASTRSNQPQH
TRBV19	TRBJ1-3	-	ASSSSGFYSGNTIY